Listed here is a single T cell receptor (beta chain). It has no known antigen specificity. Base qualities are missing; no much larger clone stands one base away. TCR CDR3 regions were amplified from genomic DNA by multiplex PCR using the deep immunoSEQ assay. Genomic DNA extracted from each cell subset was distributed evenly over all wells of several immunoSEQ 96-well plates, and each plate served as one replicate. For sorted subsets, each replicate PCR was loaded with 200 ng genomic DNA, equivalent to 32,000 or so T cell genomes. The purified libraries were quantified using a Qubit 3.0 fluorometer, sized with a Bioanalyzer 2100, and then quantified again using the KAPA Library Quantification kit. Each immunoSEQ 96-well plate was sequenced on its own single-read 150-cycle Illumina NextSeq 550 flow cell. The original methods were these. The immunoSEQ output contained only junctional sequences without quality scores, so filtering could not match that applied to full-length reads. To assign V/J genes and CDR3, sequences were annotated using PyIR, a Python wrapper for IgBLAST v1.9, with IMGT germline references. Reads were removed for weak V/J assignments (E-value above 1e-6), missing CDR3, stop codons, out-of-frame junctions, or ambiguous translated residues. A V3J clonotype was defined by an identical inferred V gene, J gene, and CDR3 amino acid sequence. Percentage overlap between repertoires was calculated by dividing the number of shared unique clonotypes by the size of the smaller repertoire. Richness of each repertoire was evaluated using RTK rarefaction, the Chao1 estimator, and Recon v2.1 estimates of unobserved clonotypes. Generation probabilities for all TCRbeta clonotypes obtained by the gDNA method from a handful of donors were computed using OLGA. Held by TCRdb, this immuneACCESS table contains in-frame sequences only and omits some clones. Under half of the omission traces to an unresolved V gene where checked; the cause of the rest is unknown. V and J calls and clone size are those listed in that table; D and trimming were worked out from the DNA. The sample table records about 2.1 million clones; just over 90% of these occur just once. In total, the top ten clones hold 1.5% to 2% of the sample.

The data belong to a study of shared clonotypes between healthy human individuals (TCRdb year 2020). General notes on the study: The cohort comprised a couple of women and a few men aged 18 to 49 years. To estimate repertoire size and how much clonotype sharing occurs between individuals, the study deeply sequenced the blood TCR repertoires of about five healthy adults. Each donor's leukapheresis produced roughly between roughly 0.94 and 9.5 billion PBMCs. For each donor, CD4 naive and CD4 memory were each run on three plates, CD8 naive on two plates, and CD8 memory on one plate. Different laboratories and diverse techniques were used to prepare libraries and sequence TCR repertoires, to increase sequencing depth and limit assay-specific biases.

General findings and caveats noted by the study authors: Pairwise subsampling indicated that sequencing depth was expected to affect the degree of clonotype sharing among donors. Sharing across several donors was observed for approximately 5% of naive CD4, over 3% of naive CD8, about 2.5% of memory CD4, and about 0.4% of memory CD8 clonotypes. The genetic and exposure-history diversity represented was limited by the small number of donors. Only blood was sampled, and tissue TCR repertoires likely differ from those in blood. Higher generation probabilities were observed for clonotypes shared by all four sorted-subset donors than for non-shared clonotypes. Even with the large sequencing depth, rarefaction of the sorted-subset datasets indicated that sequencing was incomplete. Naive subsets generally had larger estimated clonotype richness than memory subsets did.

For the CD8 naive samples, CD45RO-negative cells were positively selected for CCR7, yielding a CD45RA+CCR7+ population from which TemRA cells were excluded. Donors were healthy HIV-negative adults with no recently reported acute infections or vaccinations. Only Caucasian adults living in Nashville, Tennessee, USA were represented among the donors. After blood collection by leukapheresis, PBMCs were isolated using Ficoll-Histopaque density gradient centrifugation and then cryopreserved in the vapor phase of liquid nitrogen. Analytical flow cytometry was used to check the purity and quantity of every magnetically sorted T cell population. Genomic DNA was isolated from each sorted fraction and quantified by UV absorbance on a Nanodrop 2000c. The CDR3 spans 14 residues, from the cysteine through the phenylalanine. Just CDR3 DNA is preserved here, 42 bases in frame from base 1. Germline trimming amounts to 10 bases on V and 7 bases on J, with 9 as the count of junction bases outside the gene matches. The germline V gene yields ENHRY for CDR1 and SYGVKD for CDR2.

Source material: naive CD8+ T cells from PBMCs. In light of the paper, this sample's cell subset or site label describes: CD45RA+CCR7+. The V gene is TRBV10-3 and the J gene is TRBJ1-5; TRBD1 agrees with 11 junctional bases. This TCR came from a man between 18 and 35 years old in good health. Some clones in this sample may be carry-over from other donors' samples. The CDR3 in this case is CATLGTGGEQPQHF. The DNA is TGTGCCACCCTAGGGACAGGGGGTGAACAGCCCCAGCATTTT.